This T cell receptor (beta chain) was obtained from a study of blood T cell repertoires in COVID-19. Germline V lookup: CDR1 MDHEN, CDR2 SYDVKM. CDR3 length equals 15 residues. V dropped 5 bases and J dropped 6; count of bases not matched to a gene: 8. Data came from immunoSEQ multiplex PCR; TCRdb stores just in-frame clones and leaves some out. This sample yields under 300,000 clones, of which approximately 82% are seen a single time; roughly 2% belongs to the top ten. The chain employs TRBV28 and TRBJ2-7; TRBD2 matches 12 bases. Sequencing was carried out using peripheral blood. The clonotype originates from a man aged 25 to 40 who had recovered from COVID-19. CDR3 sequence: CASSPRLAGVAEQYV. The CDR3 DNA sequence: TGTGCCAGCAGTCCAAGACTAGCGGGGGTTGCCGAGCAGTACGTC.